This paragraph reports one T cell receptor (beta chain). The data were obtained in a study of blood T cell repertoires in COVID-19. Whole-study context: T cells, B-cell-depleted T cells, or PBMCs provided the cDNA or gDNA that served as material.

V lost 4 bases and J 4 bases, leaving 10 bases between the germline ends. This CDR3 region has 13 residues. Per the original methods: Amplification from reference gene primers served as the basis for estimated nucleated cell counts. Sequencing was performed with immunoSEQ multiplex PCR; in TCRdb, only in-frame clones are kept and a portion is missing. The DNA gave D and trimming, while V, J and clone size come from that table. The sample records 95,000 to 150,000 clones, 82% being singletons. The TCR sequence derives from a woman in her 70s with acute or convalescent COVID-19. Input material: peripheral blood. The chain couples TRBV12-3 or TRBV12-4 to TRBJ2-5; D might be TRBD2 (6 bases). The DNA for the CDR3 is TGTGCCAGCAGTTCCCTCGGGGGAGAGACCCAGTACTTC. It encodes CASSSLGGETQYF.